The rows below give T cell receptor beta chains drawn from one sample of a study of identical twins. TCRdb re-analysed the 5' RACE reads in MiXCR, keeping a single row per CDR3 protein. The sample holds about 100,000 distinct CDR3 sequences, 4.5% to 6.5% seen once. Material: memory T cells sorted from blood. The origin of the receptors is a woman between 45 and 65 years old in good health. Both conserved end residues are part of each CDR3. D genes are given only for firm matches. The size entry is marked missing in some rows and otherwise reads once, few, many or a size class.

d_gene	v_gene	abundance	j_gene	CDR3nt	CDR3aa
NA	TRBV20-1	many	TRBJ2-3	TGCAGTGCTAGTGATAGGGGGGATACGCAGTATTTT	CSASDRGDTQYF
TRBD2	TRBV4-2	many	TRBJ2-5	TGTGCCAGCAGCCTCAGGACGACTAGCGGGATTGGTGAGACCCAGTACTTC	CASSLRTTSGIGETQYF
TRBD2	TRBV27	many	TRBJ2-1	TGTGCCAGCAGTTTTTATCCTAGCGGGAACAATGAGCAGTTCTTC	CASSFYPSGNNEQFF
NA	TRBV5-1	many	TRBJ1-5	TGCGCCAGCAGCACCGAGGGGGGGAGCAATCAGCCCCAGCATTTT	CASSTEGGSNQPQHF
NA	TRBV3-1	many	TRBJ1-5	TGTGCCAGCAGCCAGGGGGGGCCCCAGCATTTT	CASSQGGPQHF
NA	TRBV4-1	many	TRBJ2-3	TGCGCCAGCAGCCAAGATCGTGTCGGGAGAGTAACAGATACGCAGTATTTT	CASSQDRVGRVTDTQYF
NA	TRBV20-1	NA	TRBJ2-5	TGCAGTGCTGGGACCTCTAGGAGTGGTGGGCAAGAGACCCAGTACTTC	CSAGTSRSGGQETQYF
NA	TRBV7-8	many	TRBJ1-4	TGTGCCAGCAGCTTAGAAGACGGTGAAAAACTGTTTTTT	CASSLEDGEKLFF
NA	TRBV19	few	TRBJ2-6	TGTGCCACACAGGCGATTCCGAAATCCTCTGGGGCCAACGTCCTGACTTTC	CATQAIPKSSGANVLTF
TRBD2	TRBV4-1	many	TRBJ2-1	TGCGCCAGCAGCCATCCGGGGAGGGCTAGCGCAAATGAGCAGTTCTTC	CASSHPGRASANEQFF
NA	TRBV5-1	many	TRBJ1-6	TGCGCCAGCAGCTTGGCTCGCGATAATTCACCCCTCCACTTT	CASSLARDNSPLHF
NA	TRBV9	many	TRBJ1-6	TGTGCCAGCAGCGTAGGACTGGATAATTCACCCCTCCACTTT	CASSVGLDNSPLHF
NA	TRBV29-1	NA	TRBJ1-1	TGCAGCGTTGAAGATCTTATGGGGGGTTCGAGTCCTTTCTTT	CSVEDLMGGSSPFF
NA	TRBV2	many	TRBJ2-1	TGTGCCAGCAGCCCAGCGGATGAGCAGTTCTTC	CASSPADEQFF
NA	TRBV6-1	many	TRBJ2-2	TGTGCCAGCAGTGAAAGCAAGGGAGGCACCGGGGAGCTGTTTTTT	CASSESKGGTGELFF
NA	TRBV12-3/TRBV12-4	many	TRBJ2-7	TGTGCCAGCAGTCAAGGGAAGGGGATGGGCGAGCAGTACTTC	CASSQGKGMGEQYF
NA	TRBV4-2	many	TRBJ2-7	TGTGCCAGCAGCCAGCGGGACCAAGAAGGCTACGAGCAGTACTTC	CASSQRDQEGYEQYF
TRBD1	TRBV12-3/TRBV12-4	few	TRBJ1-1	TGTGCCAGCAGTTTATGGACAGGGGGCTCTGAAGCTTTCTTT	CASSLWTGGSEAFF
NA	TRBV4-1	NA	TRBJ2-6	TGCGCCAGCAGCCAAGGAGGTTTCGCAGATGCCTCTGGGGCCAACGTCCTGACTTTC	CASSQGGFADASGANVLTF
TRBD2	TRBV20-1	many	TRBJ2-7	TGCAGTGCTAGAGATTCAACCGGGACTAGAACCTACGAGCAGTACTTC	CSARDSTGTRTYEQYF
NA	TRBV11-2	many	TRBJ2-7	TGTGCCAGCAGCGCAGGGGTCGAGCAGTACTTC	CASSAGVEQYF
TRBD1	TRBV7-9	many	TRBJ2-7	TGTGCCAGCAGCTGGGACAGGGATGAGCAGTACTTC	CASSWDRDEQYF